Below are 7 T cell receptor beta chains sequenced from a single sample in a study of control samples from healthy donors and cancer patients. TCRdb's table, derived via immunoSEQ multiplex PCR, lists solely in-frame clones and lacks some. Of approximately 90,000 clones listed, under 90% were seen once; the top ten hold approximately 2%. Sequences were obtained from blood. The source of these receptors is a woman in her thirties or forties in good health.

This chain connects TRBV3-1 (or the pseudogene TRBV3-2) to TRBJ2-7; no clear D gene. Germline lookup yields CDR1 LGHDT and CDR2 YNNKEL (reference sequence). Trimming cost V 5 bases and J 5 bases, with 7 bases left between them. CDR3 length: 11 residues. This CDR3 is CASSTRDEQYF. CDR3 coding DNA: TGTGCCAGCAGCACTCGGGACGAGCAGTACTTC.

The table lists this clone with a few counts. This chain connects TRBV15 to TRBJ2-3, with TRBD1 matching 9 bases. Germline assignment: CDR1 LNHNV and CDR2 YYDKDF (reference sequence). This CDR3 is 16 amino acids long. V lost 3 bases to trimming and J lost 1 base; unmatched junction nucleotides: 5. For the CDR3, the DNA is TGTGCCACCAGCAGTGGACGGGACAGGGGCACAGATACGCAGTATTTT. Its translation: CATSSGRDRGTDTQYF.

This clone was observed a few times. The CDR3 loop reads CASSESTIVYSNQPQHF. DNA of the CDR3: TGCGCCAGCAGTGAGTCCACTATAGTCTATAGCAATCAGCCCCAGCATTTT. This chain links TRBV10-2 with TRBJ1-5, with no clear D. The CDR3 length is 17 residues. V lost 0 bases, J lost 0 bases, and 12 bases lay in between. The V gene's germline CDR1 is WSHSY and CDR2 SAAADI.

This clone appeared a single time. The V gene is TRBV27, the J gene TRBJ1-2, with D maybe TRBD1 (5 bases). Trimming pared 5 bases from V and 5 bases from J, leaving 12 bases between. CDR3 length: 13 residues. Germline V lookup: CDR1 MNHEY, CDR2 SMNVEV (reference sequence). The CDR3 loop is CASSALQGYGYTF. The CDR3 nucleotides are TGTGCCAGCAGTGCCCTCCAGGGTTATGGCTACACCTTC.

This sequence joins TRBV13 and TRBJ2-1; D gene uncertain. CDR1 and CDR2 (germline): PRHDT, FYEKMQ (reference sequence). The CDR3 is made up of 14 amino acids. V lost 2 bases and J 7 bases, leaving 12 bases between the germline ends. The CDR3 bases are TGTGCCAGCAGCTTAAGGGTAATTAGGAATGAGCAGTTCTTC. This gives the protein CASSLRVIRNEQFF.

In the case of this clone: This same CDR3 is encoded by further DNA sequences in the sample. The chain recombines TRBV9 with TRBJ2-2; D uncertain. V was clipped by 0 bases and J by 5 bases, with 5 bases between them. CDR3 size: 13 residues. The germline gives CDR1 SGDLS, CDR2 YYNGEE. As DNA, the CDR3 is TGTGCCAGCAGCGTAGATCTAACCGGGGAGCTGTTTTTT. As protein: CASSVDLTGELFF.

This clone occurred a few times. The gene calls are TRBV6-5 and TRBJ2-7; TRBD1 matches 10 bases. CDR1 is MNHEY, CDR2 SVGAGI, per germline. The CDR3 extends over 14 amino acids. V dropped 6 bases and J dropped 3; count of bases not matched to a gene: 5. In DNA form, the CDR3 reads TGTGCCAGCAGCGGGACAGGGGATTTCTACGAGCAGTACTTC. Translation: CASSGTGDFYEQYF.